This TCR beta chain was captured in a study of PD-L1 blockade in urothelial cancer. Looking at the study overall: Median blood clonality was roughly 0.088, with about 86,000 unique TCRs.

Time point defined: peripheral blood 6 weeks after treatment start. The study enrolled patients with locally advanced or metastatic urothelial carcinoma. Sample numbers ranged from 1 to 8 per patient, encompassing pretreatment and on-treatment collections. The V segment lost 3 bases and the J segment 1 base; nucleotides outside the gene matches: 3. In germline, CDR1 is ENHRY, CDR2 SYGVKD. CDR3 length: 14 amino acids. Added to each PCR by spiking were synthetic TCR analog templates. Repertoires were generated with immunoSEQ multiplex PCR, while TCRdb's copy carries only in-frame clones and drops some. The data contain 95,000 to 150,000 clones, roughly 88% of them singletons.

The chain has TRBV10-3 and TRBJ2-7; 7 positions agree with TRBD1. The source of this sequence is a man in his fifties with urothelial cancer. Sequencing used PBMCs, obtained around atezolizumab (anti-PD-L1) treatment. CDR3 sequence: CAISETGASYEQYF. DNA for the CDR3: TGTGCCATCAGTGAAACAGGGGCTTCCTACGAGCAGTACTTC.